This is a list of T cell receptor beta chains from one sample in a study of CD8 T cells in ankylosing spondylitis. TCRdb ran MiXCR on the 5' RACE reads and lists one entry per CDR3 protein. Of approximately 350,000 distinct CDR3 sequences listed, around 20% are singletons. The sample taken for sequencing was blood, either unsorted or a sorted T cell fraction (not recorded which). The source is a male donor with ankylosing spondylitis or in good health (not recorded which). The CDR3 runs from the conserved cysteine through the conserved F or W.

V gene: TRBV7-9; J gene: TRBJ2-1; CDR3 protein: CASSSQVRNQFF
V gene: TRBV7-9; J gene: TRBJ1-1; CDR3 protein: CASSGGTVTEAFF
V gene: TRBV30; J gene: TRBJ2-1; CDR3 protein: CAWGGERGPREFF
V gene: TRBV9; J gene: TRBJ2-3; CDR3 protein: CASSVAGSSDTQYF
V gene: TRBV11-2; J gene: TRBJ2-7; CDR3 protein: CASSLEFQGGYEQYF
V gene: TRBV12-3/TRBV12-4; J gene: TRBJ2-7; CDR3 protein: CASTDTRQGSGEQYF
V gene: TRBV12-3/TRBV12-4; J gene: TRBJ2-1; CDR3 protein: CASSFWPSDEQFF
V gene: TRBV4-1; J gene: TRBJ2-7; CDR3 protein: CASSQVHRDEQYF
V gene: TRBV2; J gene: TRBJ2-1; CDR3 protein: CASSEGVGTGNNEQFF
V gene: TRBV20-1; J gene: TRBJ2-5; CDR3 protein: CSARDRTDVQETQYF
V gene: TRBV11-2; J gene: TRBJ2-5; CDR3 protein: CASSLLAVQETQYF
V gene: TRBV15; J gene: TRBJ2-3; CDR3 protein: CATSSWDGSTDTQYF
V gene: TRBV20-1; J gene: TRBJ2-7; CDR3 protein: CSAKTPGELYEQYF
V gene: TRBV15; J gene: TRBJ1-5; CDR3 protein: CATSNSGPHQPQHF
V gene: TRBV27; J gene: TRBJ2-5; CDR3 protein: CASSPGTASGETQYF
V gene: TRBV12-3/TRBV12-4; J gene: TRBJ2-7; CDR3 protein: CASSPTWQGGSYEQYF
V gene: TRBV6-2/TRBV6-3; J gene: TRBJ2-1; CDR3 protein: CASSWSQGAYNEQFF
V gene: TRBV12-3/TRBV12-4; J gene: TRBJ2-1; CDR3 protein: CASSLGLNNEQFF
V gene: TRBV7-2; J gene: TRBJ2-7; CDR3 protein: CASSLWVGNYEQYF
V gene: TRBV7-9; J gene: TRBJ2-2; CDR3 protein: CASSPPSGRSSGELFF
V gene: TRBV29-1; J gene: TRBJ2-7; CDR3 protein: CSVPGGVYEQYF
V gene: TRBV29-1; J gene: TRBJ2-1; CDR3 protein: CSVESGYNEQFF
V gene: TRBV7-9; J gene: TRBJ2-2; CDR3 protein: CASSFRLDSGELFF
V gene: TRBV21-1; J gene: TRBJ2-7; CDR3 protein: CASIRAGGPYEQYF
V gene: TRBV6-5; J gene: TRBJ2-2; CDR3 protein: CASGYRGNTGELFF
V gene: TRBV11-1; J gene: TRBJ2-1; CDR3 protein: CASSLARPGQFTYNEQFF
V gene: TRBV2; J gene: TRBJ2-7; CDR3 protein: CASSSMRTEQYF
V gene: TRBV6-2/TRBV6-3; J gene: TRBJ2-3; CDR3 protein: CASSLAASGLFTDTQYF
V gene: TRBV10-3; J gene: TRBJ2-7; CDR3 protein: CAISQGTGTYEQYF
V gene: TRBV24-1; J gene: TRBJ2-3; CDR3 protein: CATSDLGTTDTQYF
V gene: TRBV12-3/TRBV12-4; J gene: TRBJ2-5; CDR3 protein: CASSLTGDETQYF
V gene: TRBV27; J gene: TRBJ2-3; CDR3 protein: CASSPQGGYTDTQYF
V gene: TRBV9; J gene: TRBJ2-7; CDR3 protein: CASSVGTRPYEQYF
V gene: TRBV4-2; J gene: TRBJ2-7; CDR3 protein: CASSQRSGGPSYEQYF
V gene: TRBV30; J gene: TRBJ2-7; CDR3 protein: CAWSVLLLEEQYF
V gene: TRBV20-1; J gene: TRBJ2-3; CDR3 protein: CSASVSSRVGDTQYF
V gene: TRBV7-9; J gene: TRBJ2-1; CDR3 protein: CASSPPQGRYEQFF
V gene: TRBV11-2; J gene: TRBJ2-2; CDR3 protein: CASSHRETAVF
V gene: TRBV11-2; J gene: TRBJ2-1; CDR3 protein: CASSSSGGEMLEQFF
V gene: TRBV28; J gene: TRBJ2-1; CDR3 protein: CASTGTSGGAYEQFF